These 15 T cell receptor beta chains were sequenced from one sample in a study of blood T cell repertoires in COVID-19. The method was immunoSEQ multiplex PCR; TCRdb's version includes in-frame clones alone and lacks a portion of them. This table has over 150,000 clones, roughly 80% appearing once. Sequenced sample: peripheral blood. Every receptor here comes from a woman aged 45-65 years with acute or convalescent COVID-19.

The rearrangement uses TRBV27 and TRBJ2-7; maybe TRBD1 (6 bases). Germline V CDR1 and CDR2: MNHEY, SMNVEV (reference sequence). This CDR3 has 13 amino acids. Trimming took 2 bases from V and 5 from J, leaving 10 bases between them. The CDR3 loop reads CASSLRRTDEQYF. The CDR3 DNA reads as TGTGCCAGCAGTTTAAGAAGGACAGACGAGCAGTACTTC.

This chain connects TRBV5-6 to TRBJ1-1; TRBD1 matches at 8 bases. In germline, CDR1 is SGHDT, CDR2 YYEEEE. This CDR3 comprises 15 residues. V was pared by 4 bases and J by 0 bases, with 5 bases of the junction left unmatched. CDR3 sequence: CASSLWTGMNTEAFF. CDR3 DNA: TGTGCCAGCAGCCTATGGACAGGGATGAACACTGAAGCTTTCTTT.

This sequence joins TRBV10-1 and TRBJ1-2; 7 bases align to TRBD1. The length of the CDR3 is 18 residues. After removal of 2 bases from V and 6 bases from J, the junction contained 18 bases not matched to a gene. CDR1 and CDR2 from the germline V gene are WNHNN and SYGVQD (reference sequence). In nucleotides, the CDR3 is TGCGCCAGCAGTGAGCCCACCCTCGCGACAGGGAATCCTCATGGCTACACCTTC. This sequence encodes CASSEPTLATGNPHGYTF.

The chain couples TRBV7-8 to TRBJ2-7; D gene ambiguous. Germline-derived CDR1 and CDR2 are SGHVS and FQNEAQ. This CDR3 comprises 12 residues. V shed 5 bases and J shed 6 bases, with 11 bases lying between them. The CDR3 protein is CASSHFFSEQYF. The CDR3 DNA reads TGTGCCAGCAGCCATTTCTTCTCCGAGCAGTACTTC.

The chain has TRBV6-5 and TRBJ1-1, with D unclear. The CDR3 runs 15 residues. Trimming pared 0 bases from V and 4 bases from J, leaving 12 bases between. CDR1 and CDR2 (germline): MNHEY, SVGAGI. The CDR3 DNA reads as TGTGCCAGCAGTTACTCGGCAGGACGGGGCACTGAAGCTTTCTTT. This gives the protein CASSYSAGRGTEAFF.

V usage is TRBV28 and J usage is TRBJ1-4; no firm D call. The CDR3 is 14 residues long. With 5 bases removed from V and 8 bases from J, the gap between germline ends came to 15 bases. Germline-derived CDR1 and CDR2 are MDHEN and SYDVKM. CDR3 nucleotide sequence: TGTGCCAGCAGTCCTCAAGGAGGGTTAGAAAAACTGTTTTTT. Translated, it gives CASSPQGGLEKLFF.

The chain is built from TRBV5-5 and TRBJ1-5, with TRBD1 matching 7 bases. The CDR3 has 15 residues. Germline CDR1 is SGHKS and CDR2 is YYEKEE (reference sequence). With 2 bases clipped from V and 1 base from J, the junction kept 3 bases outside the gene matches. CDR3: CASSFAGQSNQPQHF. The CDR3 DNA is TGTGCCAGCAGCTTCGCGGGACAGAGCAATCAGCCCCAGCATTTT.

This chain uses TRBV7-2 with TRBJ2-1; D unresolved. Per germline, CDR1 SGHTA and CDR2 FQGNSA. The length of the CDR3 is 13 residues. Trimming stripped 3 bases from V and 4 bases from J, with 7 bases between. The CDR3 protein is CASSFFLYNEQFF. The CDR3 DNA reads TGTGCCAGCAGCTTTTTTCTGTACAATGAGCAGTTCTTC. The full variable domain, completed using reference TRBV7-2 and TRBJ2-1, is GAGVSQSPSNKVTEKGKDVELRCDPISGHTALYWYRQSLGQGLEFLIYFQGNSAPDKSGLPSDRFSAERTGGSVSTLTIQRTQQEDSAVYLCASSFFLYNEQFFGPGTRLTVL.

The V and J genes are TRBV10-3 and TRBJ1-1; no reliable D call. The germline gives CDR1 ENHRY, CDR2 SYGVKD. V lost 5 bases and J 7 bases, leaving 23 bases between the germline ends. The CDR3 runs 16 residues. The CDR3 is CAISSLHPAIGGEAFF. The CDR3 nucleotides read TGTGCCATCAGTTCACTACACCCGGCCATCGGCGGTGAAGCTTTCTTT.

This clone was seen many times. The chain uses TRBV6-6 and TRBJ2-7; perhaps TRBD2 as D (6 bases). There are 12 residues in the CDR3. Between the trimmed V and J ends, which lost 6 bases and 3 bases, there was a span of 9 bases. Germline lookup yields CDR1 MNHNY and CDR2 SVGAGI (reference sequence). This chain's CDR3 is CASREGIYEQYF. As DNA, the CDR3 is TGTGCCAGCAGGGAGGGCATCTACGAGCAGTACTTC.

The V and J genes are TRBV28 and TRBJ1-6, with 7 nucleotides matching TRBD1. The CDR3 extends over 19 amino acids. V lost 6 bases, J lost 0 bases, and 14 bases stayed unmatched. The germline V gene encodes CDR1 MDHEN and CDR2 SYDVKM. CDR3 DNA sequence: TGTGCCAGCAGAGGTCTGGGACAGAAGAGGGGCTCCTATAATTCACCCCTCCACTTT. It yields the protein CASRGLGQKRGSYNSPLHF.

CDR3 protein: CSASGTGGFLYEQYF. The DNA of the CDR3 is TGCAGTGCTAGTGGGACAGGGGGCTTCCTCTACGAGCAGTACTTC. The chain is built from TRBV20-1 and TRBJ2-7, with TRBD1 identical over 12 bases. The CDR3 has 15 residues. V trimming: 3 bases; J trimming: 3 bases; junction bases outside the gene matches: 6. Per the germline V gene, CDR1 is DFQATT and CDR2 is SNEGSKA (reference sequence).

CDR3 sequence: CASSGQTASGNTIYF. In nucleotides, the CDR3 is TGCGCCAGCTCAGGACAGACCGCTTCTGGAAACACCATATATTTT. The chain recombines TRBV10-1 with TRBJ1-3, with D possibly matching TRBD1 (6 bases). The CDR3 totals 15 residues. Germline V gene sequence: CDR1 WNHNN, CDR2 SYGVQD (reference sequence). V lost 8 bases, J lost 1 base, and 15 bases lay in between.

CDR3 coding DNA: TGTGCCAGTAGTATAGATCTTGGCGGGGGGGTGTTTAGGGCAGATACGCAGTATTTT. Its protein product is CASSIDLGGGVFRADTQYF. The rearrangement uses TRBV19 and TRBJ2-3; 9 bases align to TRBD2. The CDR3 has 19 residues. Germline CDR1 LNHDA, CDR2 SQIVND (reference sequence). V was pared by 0 bases and J by 4 bases, with 14 bases of the junction left unmatched.

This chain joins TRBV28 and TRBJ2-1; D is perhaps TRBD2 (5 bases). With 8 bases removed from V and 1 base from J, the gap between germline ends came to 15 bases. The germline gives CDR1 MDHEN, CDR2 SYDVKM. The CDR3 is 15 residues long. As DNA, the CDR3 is TGTGCCAGCCAAACCCCCCGGGGATCCTACAATGAGCAGTTCTTC. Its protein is CASQTPRGSYNEQFF. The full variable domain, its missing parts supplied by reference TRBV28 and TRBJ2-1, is DVKVTQSSRYLVKRTGEKVFLECVQDMDHENMFWYRQDPGLGLRLIYFSYDVKMKEKGDIPEGYSVSREKKERFSLILESASTNQTSMYLCASQTPRGSYNEQFFGPGTRLTVL.